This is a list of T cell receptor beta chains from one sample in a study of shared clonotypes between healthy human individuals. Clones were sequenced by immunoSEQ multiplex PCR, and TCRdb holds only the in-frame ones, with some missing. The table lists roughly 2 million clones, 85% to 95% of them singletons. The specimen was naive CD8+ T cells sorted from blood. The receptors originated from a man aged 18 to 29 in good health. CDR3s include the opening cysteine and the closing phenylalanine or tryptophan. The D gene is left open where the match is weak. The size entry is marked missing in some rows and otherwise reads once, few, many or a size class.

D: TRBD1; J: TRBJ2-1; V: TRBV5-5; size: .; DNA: TGTGCCAGCAGCTGGTCGGACAGGAAAAGAGAGCAGTTCTTC; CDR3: CASSWSDRKREQFF
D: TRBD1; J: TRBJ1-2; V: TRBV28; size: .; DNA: TGTGCCAGCACCTCCGACAGGGAGCTTCCCTATGGCTACACCTTC; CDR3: CASTSDRELPYGYTF
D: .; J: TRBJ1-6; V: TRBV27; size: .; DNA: TGTGCCAGCAGCCTCAGGGACAATAATTCACCCCTCCACTTT; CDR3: CASSLRDNNSPLHF
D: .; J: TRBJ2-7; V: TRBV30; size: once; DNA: TGTGCCTGGAGTGTACCCTCCGAATACGAGCAGTACTTC; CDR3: CAWSVPSEYEQYF
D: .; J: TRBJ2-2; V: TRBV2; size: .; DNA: TGTGCCACCTTTAGGGCCGGGTACACCGGGGAGCTGTTTTTT; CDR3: CATFRAGYTGELFF
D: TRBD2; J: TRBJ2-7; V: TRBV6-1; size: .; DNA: TGTGCCAGCGTAGATTGGGTGCGGGAGGCGGTCTTCTTC; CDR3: CASVDWVREAVFF
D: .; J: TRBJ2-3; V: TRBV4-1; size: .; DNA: TGCGCCAGCAGCCAAGACGGCACCATGAACACAGATACGCAGTATTTT; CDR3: CASSQDGTMNTDTQYF
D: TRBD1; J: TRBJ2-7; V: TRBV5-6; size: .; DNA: TGTGCCAGCAGCTTTACAGGGGGCATCGAGCAGTACTTC; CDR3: CASSFTGGIEQYF
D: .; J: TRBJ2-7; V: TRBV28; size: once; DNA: TGTGCCAGCAGTGTACAGGGTAACTACGAGCAGTACTTC; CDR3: CASSVQGNYEQYF
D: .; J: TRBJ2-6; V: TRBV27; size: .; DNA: TGTGCCAGCAGTTCGTGGCTGGATCCTGGGGCCAACGTCCTGACTTTC; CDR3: CASSSWLDPGANVLTF
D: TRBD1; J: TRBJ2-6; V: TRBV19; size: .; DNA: TGTGCCAGCAGTAGAGGGACAGGGACCGGGGCCAACGTCCTGACTTTC; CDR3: CASSRGTGTGANVLTF
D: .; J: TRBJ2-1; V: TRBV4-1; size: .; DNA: TGCGCCAGCAGCCAAGGGTCCCGGGACGTTTACAATGAGCAGTTCTTC; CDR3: CASSQGSRDVYNEQFF
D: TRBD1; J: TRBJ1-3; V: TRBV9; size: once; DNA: TGTGCCAGCAGCGTATTTCAGGGGGCTACTGGAAACACCATATATTTT; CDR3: CASSVFQGATGNTIYF
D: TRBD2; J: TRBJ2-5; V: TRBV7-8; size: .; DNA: TGTGCCAGCAGCTTAGATGGGCGGGAGGGAGAGACCCAGTACTTC; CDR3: CASSLDGREGETQYF
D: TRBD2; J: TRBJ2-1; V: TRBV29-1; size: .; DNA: TGCAGCGTTGATGGGGATAGCGGGAGGGCCACCGCTTGGGATGAGCAGTTCTTC; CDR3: CSVDGDSGRATAWDEQFF
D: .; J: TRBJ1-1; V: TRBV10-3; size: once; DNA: TGTGCCATCAGTGCACAGGGTCCCGGGAGCACTGAAGCTTTCTTT; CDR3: CAISAQGPGSTEAFF
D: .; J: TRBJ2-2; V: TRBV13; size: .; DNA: TGTGCCAGCAGCTTTTCAGCAAACACCGGGGAGCTGTTTTTT; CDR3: CASSFSANTGELFF
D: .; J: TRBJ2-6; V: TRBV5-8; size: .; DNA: TGTGCCAGCAGCTTGGGGCTAAGAGGGAGGACCGGGGCCAACGTCCTGACTTTC; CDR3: CASSLGLRGRTGANVLTF
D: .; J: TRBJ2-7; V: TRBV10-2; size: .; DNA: TGCGCCAGCAGTGAGGGGAAGAGCTACGAGCAGTACTTC; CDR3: CASSEGKSYEQYF
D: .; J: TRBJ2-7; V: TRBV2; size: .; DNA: TGTGCCAGCAGTGGAGGAGGGGTCGAGCAGTACTTC; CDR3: CASSGGGVEQYF
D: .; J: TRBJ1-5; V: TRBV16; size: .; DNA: TGTGCCAGCAGCCAAGACCCGGTTCCCCCCCAGCATTTT; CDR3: CASSQDPVPPQHF
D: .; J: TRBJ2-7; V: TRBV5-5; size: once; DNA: TGTGCCAGCAGCCTTGACAGAGCCTACGAGCAGTACTTC; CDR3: CASSLDRAYEQYF
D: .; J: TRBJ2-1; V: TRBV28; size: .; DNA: TGTGCCAGCAGGGACCTTGGGTACAATGAGCAGTTCTTC; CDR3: CASRDLGYNEQFF
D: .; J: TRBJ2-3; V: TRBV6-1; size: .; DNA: TGTGCCAGCAGTGAACCGGGGAACTCAGATACGCAGTATTTT; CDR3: CASSEPGNSDTQYF